This T cell receptor (beta chain) was found in a study of CD8+ T cells in alopecia areata. Notes on the study in general: The study found higher clonality in lesional than normal scalp, especially in alopecia totalis/universalis. Mice gave a clearer picture of TCR sharing than patients did, possibly for HLA-related reasons.

On this clone itself: The target antigen is unknown.

Germline V lookup: CDR1 SNHLY, CDR2 FYNNEI. The CDR3 consists of 14 residues. The V gene end was trimmed by 6 bases and the J gene end by 2 bases; junction bases not matched to a gene: 3. Extraction and reverse transcription of RNA yielded cDNA as the sequencing template. Clones were read by immunoSEQ multiplex PCR, and TCRdb kept only the in-frame ones, dropping some. The sample lists approximately 30,000 clones, less than 70% occurring once. The investigators collected lesional scalp punch biopsies and peripheral blood from alopecia areata patients. The chain carries TRBV2 and TRBJ2-3, with TRBD2 matching over 9 bases. The source is a human donor with alopecia areata. The sequencing sample was made of NKG2D-high CD8+ T cells sorted from blood. CDR3 bases: TGTGCCAGCAGCCCGGGACTAGCCACAGATACGCAGTATTTT. The encoded protein is CASSPGLATDTQYF.